What follows is one TCR beta chain and its context. Its antigen is not known. Survey-level resolution applied to immunoSEQ assay v3.0. The protocol was immunoSEQ multiplex PCR, while the TCRdb copy is restricted to in-frame clones and leaves out a portion. This sample has 29,000 or so clones; about 96% occur once, and the top ten carry approximately 8.8%. The entry originates in a study of long-term antiretroviral therapy in people with HIV. Broader study findings: Increased diversity was seen after ART, yet it remained lower than in transplant donor controls. Clones that had undergone expansion before ART prevailed in the repertoire throughout all time points.

The CDR3 has 14 residues. V shed 8 bases and J shed 5 bases, with 19 bases lying between them. From germline, CDR1 is LNHDA and CDR2 SQIVND (reference sequence). This clonotype was obtained from a man aged 25-45 years with HIV. The sample here was unsorted PBMCs, taken 5.3 years after starting antiretroviral therapy. The V call is TRBV19, the J call TRBJ2-7; the D call may be TRBD1 or TRBD2 (6 bases each). CDR3 sequence: CASQTIRGGDEQYF. The CDR3 DNA follows: TGTGCCAGTCAGACTATCAGGGGAGGTGACGAGCAGTACTTC.